These 29 T cell receptor beta chains originate from one sample sequenced in a study of blood T cell repertoires in COVID-19. Clones were read by immunoSEQ multiplex PCR, and TCRdb kept only the in-frame ones, dropping some. The sample shows about 230,000 clones, roughly 91% of them seen only once. What was sequenced was PBMCs or T cells enriched from blood (not recorded which). Receptor source: a woman aged 25 to 39 with acute COVID-19.

The chain links TRBV28 to TRBJ1-4, with TRBD1 identical over 7 bases. The J segment lost 8 bases and the V segment lost 8 bases, leaving 14 bases of the junction unmatched. CDR1 is MDHEN, CDR2 SYDVKM, per germline. This CDR3 comprises 15 residues. The CDR3 DNA is TGTGCCAGCGGGAGAAGTGGTACAGGGGAGGAAAAACTGTTTTTT. Protein: CASGRSGTGEEKLFF.

The gene calls are TRBV3-1 (or the pseudogene TRBV3-2) and TRBJ1-4, with D tentatively TRBD1 (5 bases). This CDR3 has 14 residues. V lost 3 bases and J 8 bases, leaving 13 bases between the germline ends. The V gene's germline CDR1 is LGHDT and CDR2 YNNKEL (reference sequence). Here the CDR3 reads CASSQRGLGEKLFF. As DNA, the CDR3 is TGTGCCAGCAGCCAGCGGGGCTTGGGGGAAAAACTGTTTTTT.

This chain links TRBV6-6 with TRBJ1-4; the match to TRBD1 covers 10 bases. The V segment lost 4 bases and the J segment 8 bases; nucleotides outside the gene matches: 4. The germline gives CDR1 MNHNY, CDR2 SVGAGI (reference sequence). The CDR3 spans 14 residues. CDR3 in DNA: TGTGCCAGCAGTTCCGGGACAGGGGTGGAAAAACTGTTTTTT. Protein: CASSSGTGVEKLFF.

The gene calls are TRBV23-1 and TRBJ1-2; D is possibly TRBD1 (6 bases). TRBV23-1 counts as an open reading frame of uncertain function. The CDR3 extends over 17 amino acids. Trimming removed 7 bases at V and 4 bases at J, with 25 bases between. CDR3: CASTRDTQPLAAYGYTF. Here the CDR3 DNA reads TGCGCCAGCACCCGGGACACTCAACCCCTGGCGGCCTATGGCTACACCTTC.

Remarks on this clone: The same CDR3 also results from other DNA sequences found in this sample. The rearrangement uses TRBV3-1 (or the pseudogene TRBV3-2) and TRBJ1-1, with unresolved D. Trimming took off 1 base at V and 5 bases at J, with 8 bases between the two ends. The CDR3 spans 13 residues. CDR1 is LGHDT and CDR2 is YNNKEL in the germline V gene (reference sequence). Here the CDR3 reads CASSQVGGTEAFF. The CDR3 DNA reads TGTGCCAGCAGCCAAGTGGGAGGAACTGAAGCTTTCTTT.

The chain is built from TRBV30 and TRBJ2-7; perhaps TRBD1 as D (5 bases). CDR3 length equals 14 residues. V was trimmed by 4 bases and J by 4 bases, leaving 17 bases between them. Per germline, CDR1 GTSNPN and CDR2 SVGIG (reference sequence). This CDR3 reads CAWKDDGHMYEQYF. The CDR3 DNA follows: TGTGCCTGGAAGGATGATGGACACATGTACGAGCAGTACTTC. The full variable domain, rest sourced from reference TRBV30 and TRBJ2-7, is SQTIHQWPATLVQPVGSPLSLECTVEGTSNPNLYWYRQAAGRGLQLLFYSVGIGQISSEVPQNLSASRPQDRQFILSSKKLLLSDSGFYLCAWKDDGHMYEQYFGPGTRLTVT.

For the CDR3, the DNA is TGTGCCTGGAGTGGGGAGCGGGGCCGAGACATTCAGTACTTC. Translating it yields CAWSGERGRDIQYF. The chain couples TRBV30 to TRBJ2-4; 7 nucleotides agree with TRBD2. With 1 base clipped from V and 8 bases from J, the junction kept 8 bases outside the gene matches. Germline CDR1 and CDR2: GTSNPN and SVGIG (reference sequence). The length of the CDR3 is 14 residues. The variable domain in full, completed from reference TRBV30 and TRBJ2-4, reads SQTIHQWPATLVQPVGSPLSLECTVEGTSNPNLYWYRQAAGRGLQLLFYSVGIGQISSEVPQNLSASRPQDRQFILSSKKLLLSDSGFYLCAWSGERGRDIQYFGAGTRLSVL.

V is TRBV10-3 and J is TRBJ1-5, with D possibly matching TRBD1 (6 bases). This CDR3 is built from 13 residues. The germline V gene encodes CDR1 ENHRY and CDR2 SYGVKD. V was trimmed by 6 bases and J by 0 bases, leaving 6 bases between them. The CDR3 loop is CAISRGSNQPQHF. The CDR3 DNA follows: TGTGCCATCAGCAGGGGTAGCAATCAGCCCCAGCATTTT.

V gene TRBV5-4 combines with J gene TRBJ2-5; 7 bases match TRBD2. Losses at the gene ends were 4 bases for V and 4 bases for J; bases not matched to a gene: 7. This CDR3 spans 14 amino acids. The V gene's germline CDR1 is SGHNT and CDR2 YYREEE (reference sequence). DNA of the CDR3: TGTGCCAGCAGCGGGGAGGGGTACGCAGAGACCCAGTACTTC. It translates to CASSGEGYAETQYF.

The V gene is TRBV15, the J gene TRBJ2-1; tentatively, D is TRBD2 (7 bases). The CDR3 covers 13 residues. Germline V lookup: CDR1 LNHNV, CDR2 YYDKDF (reference sequence). The V and J ends lost 5 bases and 8 bases respectively, with 13 bases between them. The CDR3 nucleotides are TGTGCCACCAGCGAGGGGGGGGCTTATGAGCAGTTCTTC. The encoded protein is CATSEGGAYEQFF.

This CDR3 is CASSLMGQGWTEAFF. CDR3 sequence (DNA): TGTGCCAGCAGCTTAATGGGACAGGGGTGGACTGAAGCTTTCTTT. The genes are TRBV7-9 and TRBJ1-1, with 10 nucleotides matching TRBD1. Trimming took 2 bases from V and 5 from J; bases not matched to a gene: 5. The germline gives CDR1 SEHNR, CDR2 FQNEAQ (reference sequence). The length of the CDR3 is 15 residues.

A single count supports this clone. The CDR3 DNA reads as TGCGCCAGCAGCGGGACGGTGGGACAGGGGTTAGGCTACACCTTC. Encoded protein: CASSGTVGQGLGYTF. The J gene is TRBJ1-2, the V gene TRBV5-1, with 10 nucleotides matching TRBD1. This CDR3 comprises 15 residues. J was trimmed by 8 bases and V by 4 bases; bases with no gene match: 11. Looked up from germline, CDR1 is SGHRS and CDR2 is YFSETQ.

This CDR3 is CASSAGQGSGNTIYF. CDR3 bases: TGTGCCAGCTCGGCGGGACAGGGGTCAGGAAACACCATATATTTT. The chain joins TRBV18 to TRBJ1-3, with 10 nucleotides matching TRBD1. The CDR3 has 15 amino acids. CDR1 and CDR2 from the germline V gene are KGHSH and LQKENI. V shed 6 bases and J 4 bases; nucleotides not matched to a gene: 6. Full variable domain (outside the CDR3, taken from reference TRBV18 and TRBJ1-3): NAGVMQNPRHLVRRRGQEARLRCSPMKGHSHVYWYRQLPEEGLKFMVYLQKENIIDESGMPKERFSAEFPKEGPSILRIQQVVRGDSAAYFCASSAGQGSGNTIYFGEGSWLTVV.

V is TRBV9 and J is TRBJ2-1, with 12 bases lining up with TRBD2. The CDR3 spans 19 residues. J was trimmed by 1 base and V by 0 bases; bases with no gene match: 8. Germline CDR1 reads SGDLS; CDR2 reads YYNGEE. This CDR3 is CASSVAAGGTSGSYNEQFF. As DNA, the CDR3 is TGTGCCAGCAGCGTAGCTGCGGGGGGGACTAGCGGGTCCTACAATGAGCAGTTCTTC.

The chain is built from TRBV15 and TRBJ2-1, with 8 bases that match TRBD2. With 3 bases clipped from V and 0 bases from J, the junction kept 10 bases outside the gene matches. Germline CDR1 reads LNHNV; CDR2 reads YYDKDF (reference sequence). CDR3 length: 18 amino acids. CDR3 coding DNA: TGTGCCACCAGCAGGACCCCAACGGCGGGGGGCTCCTACAATGAGCAGTTCTTC. Protein sequence: CATSRTPTAGGSYNEQFF.

V usage is TRBV28 and J usage is TRBJ1-2; a possible D gene is TRBD1 (6 bases). Trimming left V 2 bases short and J 6 bases short, with 16 bases between. Germline V CDR1 and CDR2: MDHEN, SYDVKM. The CDR3 totals 15 residues. CDR3 sequence: CASSLGGAGADGYTF. CDR3 DNA sequence: TGTGCCAGCAGTTTAGGGGGCGCAGGGGCGGATGGCTACACCTTC.

V and J are TRBV9 and TRBJ1-1; maybe TRBD1 (5 bases). CDR3 length: 14 amino acids. CDR1 is SGDLS, CDR2 YYNGEE, per germline. Trimming took 4 bases from V and 2 from J, leaving 12 bases between them. CDR3 amino acids: CASSPIQGNTEAFF. CDR3 DNA sequence: TGTGCCAGCAGCCCCATCCAGGGTAACACTGAAGCTTTCTTT.

The chain uses TRBV15 and TRBJ1-1; possible D gene TRBD1, 5 bases. Looked up from germline, CDR1 is LNHNV and CDR2 is YYDKDF (reference sequence). V was shortened by 3 bases and J by 5 bases, with 13 bases between the two germline ends. The CDR3 loop spans 14 amino acids. DNA for the CDR3: TGTGCCACCAGCAGCGGGGGGTTGGAAACTGAAGCTTTCTTT. Its protein product is CATSSGGLETEAFF.

This chain uses TRBV19 with TRBJ1-5, with D hard to call. The V and J ends lost 7 bases and 0 bases respectively, with 13 bases between them. CDR3 length: 15 residues. Looked up from germline, CDR1 is LNHDA and CDR2 is SQIVND (reference sequence). CDR3 coding DNA: TGTGCCAGTACCTCGGGAGGCTATAGCAATCAGCCCCAGCATTTT. This gives the protein CASTSGGYSNQPQHF.

CDR3 DNA sequence: TGTGCCAGCTCACCAACAGCCGTCTACGAGCAGTACTTC. Protein product: CASSPTAVYEQYF. The chain uses TRBV18 and TRBJ2-7; D remains ambiguous. This CDR3 comprises 13 residues. V was cut by 2 bases and J by 3 bases, with 8 bases left in between. CDR1 and CDR2 (germline): KGHSH, LQKENI.

The chain combines TRBV6-2 or TRBV6-3 with TRBJ2-2; unclear D gene. Trimming cost V 5 bases and J 6 bases, with 7 bases left between them. Germline CDR1 MNHEY, CDR2 SVGEGT. The CDR3 sequence is 12 residues long. DNA of the CDR3: TGTGCCAGCAGTCGAGAGCCCGGGGAGCTGTTTTTT. Its protein is CASSREPGELFF.

As concerns this clone: Compared with germline, one end of the junction differs, possibly owing to a read error. The chain links TRBV5-8 to TRBJ1-2; tentative D call: TRBD1 (5 bases). This CDR3 is built from 12 residues. In germline, CDR1 is SGHTS, CDR2 YDEGEE. The CDR3 nucleotides are TGTGCCAGCAGCGTTACAGGCTCCTCCTTCCCCTTC. It yields the protein CASSVTGSSFPF.

The J gene is TRBJ2-7, the V gene TRBV24-1, with 8 bases aligning to TRBD1. CDR3 length equals 16 residues. Looked up from germline, CDR1 is KGHDR and CDR2 is SFDVKD. V shed 3 bases, J shed 2 bases, and the junction held 8 bases outside the gene matches. The CDR3 nucleotides are TGTGCCACCAGTGATCCACAGGGGGGACCTCCCTACGAGCAGTACTTC. Amino acids: CATSDPQGGPPYEQYF.

CDR3 DNA sequence: TGTGCCAGCAGTGTACCGGGACAGGGGGTCGAGCAGTACTTC. As protein: CASSVPGQGVEQYF. J is TRBJ2-7 and V is TRBV28, with 11 bases matching TRBD1. The CDR3 is 14 residues long. CDR1 is MDHEN, CDR2 SYDVKM, per germline. The J segment lost 6 bases and the V segment lost 5 bases, leaving 6 bases of the junction unmatched.

V gene TRBV9 combines with J gene TRBJ1-2; perhaps TRBD1 as D (6 bases). The CDR3 totals 14 residues. Germline CDR1 is SGDLS and CDR2 is YYNGEE. Trimming left V 5 bases short and J 3 bases short, with 14 bases between. In DNA form, the CDR3 reads TGTGCCAGCAGAGGGAGCACAGGGTACTATGGCTACACCTTC. This codes for CASRGSTGYYGYTF.

The V call is TRBV4-3, the J call TRBJ2-5; D unclear. The CDR3 contains 17 residues. Between the trimmed V and J ends, which lost 1 base and 0 bases, there was a span of 15 bases. The V gene's germline CDR1 is LGHNA and CDR2 YSLEER. The chain's CDR3 is CASSQGPGGAYQETQYF. Written as DNA, the CDR3 is TGCGCCAGCAGCCAAGGCCCCGGCGGCGCCTACCAAGAGACCCAGTACTTC.

The chain combines TRBV2 with TRBJ2-7, with 7 bases identical to TRBD1. The CDR3 totals 12 residues. With V trimmed by 7 bases and J by 6 bases, 6 bases remained unmatched. CDR1 is SNHLY and CDR2 is FYNNEI in the germline V gene. CDR3 in DNA: TGTGCCAGCATTACCGACAGGGCCGAGCAGTACTTC. This sequence encodes CASITDRAEQYF.

The rearrangement joins TRBV5-5 to TRBJ1-2; no reliable D call. Trimming pared 0 bases from V and 4 bases from J, leaving 16 bases between. The CDR3 is 16 amino acids. The germline CDR1 and CDR2 sequences are SGHKS and YYEKEE (reference sequence). The CDR3 spells CASSLESGPLGYGYTF. The CDR3 coding sequence is TGTGCCAGCAGCTTGGAGTCTGGGCCTCTGGGCTATGGCTACACCTTC.

The table lists this clone with a count of one. The rearrangement links TRBV9 to TRBJ2-1; 7 nucleotides match TRBD2. The CDR3 is 15 residues long. Looked up from germline, CDR1 is SGDLS and CDR2 is YYNGEE. The junction had 5 bases not matched to a gene; V was cut back by 2 bases and J by 3 bases. This chain's CDR3 is CASSVGSGDYNEQFF. The DNA of the CDR3 is TGTGCCAGCAGCGTTGGAAGCGGGGACTACAATGAGCAGTTCTTC.